This TCR beta chain was captured by sequencing in a study of cytomegalovirus exposure and HLA in healthy donors. Study results and caveats: Among TCR sequences, most were rare, though some public TCRs appeared in many donors.

Primers: 60 Vbeta forward and 13 Jbeta reverse. Using immunoSEQ multiplex PCR, the repertoire was profiled, and TCRdb retains in-frame clones only, with some absent. The sample consists of about 100,000 clones, around 79% of them appearing once. The CDR3 has 17 residues. Germline CDR1 SGHRS, CDR2 YFSETQ. V gave up 4 bases and J gave up 1 base; unmatched junction bases: 5. Concerning this clone itself: Its antigen is not known.

V gene TRBV5-1 combines with J gene TRBJ2-3, with 14 bases identical to TRBD2. The sample was PBMCs. The sequence came from a male donor in good health and CMV-seropositive. The CDR3 bases are TGCGCCAGCAGCCCGGGGACTAGCGGGGGTCGCACAGATACGCAGTATTTT. It translates to CASSPGTSGGRTDTQYF.